The clone carrying this TCR beta chain has only a few counts. Its antigen is undetermined. The source of the sample is a study of Graves' ophthalmopathy and Graves' hyperthyroidism. Serum thyroxine and TRAb, along with clinical symptoms, thyroid ultrasound and orbital computed tomography, were what diagnosis relied on. Amplifying from RNA transcripts, the study obtained TCR beta CDR3 regions. The library came from an HTBI-primed first-round RT-PCR and a second-round multiplex PCR. In TCRdb, the multiplex PCR reads were re-called with MiXCR into one record per CDR3 protein. The table has about 740,000 distinct CDR3 sequences, roughly 40% seen once. The CDR3 spans 14 residues. Germline loops: CDR1 WNHNN, CDR2 SYGVQD (reference sequence). The germline V and J ends were trimmed by 5 bases and 6 bases, with 13 bases remaining between them. Points from the study as a whole: In blood appeared most of the expanded thyroid clonotypes whose frequency exceeded 0.001.

The V gene is TRBV10-1, the J gene TRBJ2-2, with D tentatively TRBD2 (5 bases). The specimen was peripheral blood. This clonotype originated in an adult man with Graves' ophthalmopathy. This chain's CDR3 is CASSRDWYSGELFF. As DNA, the CDR3 is TGCGCCAGCAGTCGGGATTGGTACTCCGGGGAGCTGTTTTTT.